This TCR beta chain was observed in a study of T cell repertoires in cytomegalovirus infection. Study findings and constraints: Across the ex vivo response, the dominant clonotypes were HLA-C-restricted CMV-specific TCR beta clonotypes.

TCRdb recomputed calls from the reads with MiXCR, one row per CDR3 protein. The table shows roughly 240,000 distinct CDR3 sequences, with around 6.2% occurring only once. This clonotype has at least ten counts. Its antigen is still unknown. The material sequenced was PBMCs. This clonotype originated in a human donor in good health (CMV status not recorded). Some clones in this sample may be carry-over from other donors' samples.

CDR3 amino acids: CSARQGAASEQYF. CDR3 nucleotide sequence: TGCAGTGCTAGACAGGGGGCAGCGAGCGAGCAGTACTTC. V is TRBV20-1 and J is TRBJ2-7, with 8 nucleotides matching TRBD1. V was clipped by 2 bases and J by 6 bases; unmatched bases: 6. Germline V gene sequence: CDR1 DFQATT, CDR2 SNEGSKA (reference sequence). There are 13 residues in the CDR3.